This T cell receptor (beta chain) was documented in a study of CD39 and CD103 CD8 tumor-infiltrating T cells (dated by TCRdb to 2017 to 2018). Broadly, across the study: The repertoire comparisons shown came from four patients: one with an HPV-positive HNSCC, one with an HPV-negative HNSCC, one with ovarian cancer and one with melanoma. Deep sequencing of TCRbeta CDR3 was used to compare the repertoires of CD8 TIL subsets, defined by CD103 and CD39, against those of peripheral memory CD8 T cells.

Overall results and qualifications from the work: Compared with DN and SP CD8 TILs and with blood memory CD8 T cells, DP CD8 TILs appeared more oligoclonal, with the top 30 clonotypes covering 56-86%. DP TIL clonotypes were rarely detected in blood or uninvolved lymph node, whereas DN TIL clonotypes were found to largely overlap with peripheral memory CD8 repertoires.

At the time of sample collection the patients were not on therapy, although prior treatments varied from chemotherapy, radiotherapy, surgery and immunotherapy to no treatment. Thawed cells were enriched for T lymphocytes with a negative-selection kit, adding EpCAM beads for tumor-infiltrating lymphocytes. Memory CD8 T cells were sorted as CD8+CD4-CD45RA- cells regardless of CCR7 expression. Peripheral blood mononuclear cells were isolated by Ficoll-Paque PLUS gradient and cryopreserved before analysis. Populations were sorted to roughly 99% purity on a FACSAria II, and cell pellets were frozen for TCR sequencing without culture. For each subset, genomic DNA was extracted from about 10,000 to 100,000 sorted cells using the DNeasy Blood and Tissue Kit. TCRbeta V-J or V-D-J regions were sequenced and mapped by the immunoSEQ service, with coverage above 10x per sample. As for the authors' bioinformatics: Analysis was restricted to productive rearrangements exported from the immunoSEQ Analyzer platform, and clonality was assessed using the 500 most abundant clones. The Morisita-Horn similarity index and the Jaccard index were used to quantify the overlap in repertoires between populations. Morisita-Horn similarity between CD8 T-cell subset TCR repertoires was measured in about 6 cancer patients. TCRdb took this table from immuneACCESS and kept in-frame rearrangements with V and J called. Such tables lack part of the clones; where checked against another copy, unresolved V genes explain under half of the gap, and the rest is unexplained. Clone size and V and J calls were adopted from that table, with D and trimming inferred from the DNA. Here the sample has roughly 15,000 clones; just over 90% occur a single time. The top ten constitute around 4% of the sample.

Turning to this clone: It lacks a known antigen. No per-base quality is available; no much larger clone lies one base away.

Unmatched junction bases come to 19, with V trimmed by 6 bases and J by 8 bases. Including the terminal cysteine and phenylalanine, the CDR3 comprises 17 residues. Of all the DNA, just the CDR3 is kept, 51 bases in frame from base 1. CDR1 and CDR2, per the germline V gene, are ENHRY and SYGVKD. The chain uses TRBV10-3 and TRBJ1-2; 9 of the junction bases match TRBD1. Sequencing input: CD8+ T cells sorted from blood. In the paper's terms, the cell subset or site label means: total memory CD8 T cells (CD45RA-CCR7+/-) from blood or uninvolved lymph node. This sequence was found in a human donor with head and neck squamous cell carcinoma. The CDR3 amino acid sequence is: CAISPMSIITGGEGYTF. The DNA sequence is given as TGTGCCATCAGCCCTATGTCTATTATTACAGGGGGCGAGGGCTACACCTTC.